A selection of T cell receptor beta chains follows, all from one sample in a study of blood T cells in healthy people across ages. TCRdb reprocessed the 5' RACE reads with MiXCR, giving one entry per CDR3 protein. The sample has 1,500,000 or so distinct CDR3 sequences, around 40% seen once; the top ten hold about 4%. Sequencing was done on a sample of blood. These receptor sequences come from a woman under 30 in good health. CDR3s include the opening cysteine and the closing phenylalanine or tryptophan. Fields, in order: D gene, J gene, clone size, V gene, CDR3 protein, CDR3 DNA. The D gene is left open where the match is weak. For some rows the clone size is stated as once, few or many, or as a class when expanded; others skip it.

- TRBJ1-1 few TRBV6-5 CAVSLGRVTEAFF TGTGCCGTATCCCTCGGCAGGGTGACTGAAGCTTTCTTT
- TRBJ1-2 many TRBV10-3 CAISESVSGYGYTF TGTGCCATCAGTGAGTCCGTTTCAGGGTATGGCTACACCTTC
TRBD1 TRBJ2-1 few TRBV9 CASSVEGASYNEQFF TGTGCCAGCAGCGTAGAGGGGGCCAGTTACAATGAGCAGTTCTTC
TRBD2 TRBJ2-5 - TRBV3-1 CASSQDLNGGQYF TGTGCCAGCAGCCAAGATCTAAACGGGGGGCAGTACTTC
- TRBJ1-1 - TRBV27 CASSFMVLGGTNTEAFF TGTGCCAGCAGTTTCATGGTCCTAGGGGGGACGAACACTGAAGCTTTCTTT
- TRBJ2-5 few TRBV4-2 CASSQDTGWDETQYF TGTGCCAGCAGCCAAGACACGGGCTGGGACGAGACCCAGTACTTC
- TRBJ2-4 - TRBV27 CASSPHGTAKNIQYF TGTGCCAGCAGTCCTCACGGGACAGCCAAAAACATTCAGTACTTC
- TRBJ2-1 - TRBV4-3 CASSQDTGRVSYNEQFF TGCGCCAGCAGCCAAGATACCGGGCGAGTCTCCTACAATGAGCAGTTCTTC
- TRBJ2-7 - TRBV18 CASSPRSGMKYF TGTGCCAGCTCACCACGGTCAGGGATGAAGTACTTC
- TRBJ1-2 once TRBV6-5 CASRPGSVPSEGYTF TGTGCCAGCAGACCGGGATCGGTTCCCAGCGAGGGCTACACCTTC
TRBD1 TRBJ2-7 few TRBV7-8 CASSSKQGAVTYEQYF TGTGCCAGCAGCTCAAAACAGGGGGCAGTTACCTACGAGCAGTACTTC
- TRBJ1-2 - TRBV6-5 CASSSRDGGWGGYTF TGTGCCAGCAGCTCCCGGGACGGTGGTTGGGGCGGCTACACCTTC
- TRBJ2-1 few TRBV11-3 CASSPTQDYNEQFF TGTGCCAGCAGCCCCACGCAGGATTACAATGAGCAGTTCTTC
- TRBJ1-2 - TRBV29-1 CSVGTSGGGGYTF TGCAGCGTTGGGACCTCAGGAGGAGGTGGCTACACCTTC
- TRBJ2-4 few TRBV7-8 CASSRGPGDIQYF TGTGCCAGCAGCAGGGGCCCGGGGGACATTCAGTACTTC
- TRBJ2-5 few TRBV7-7 CASSFGSEETQYF TGTGCTAGCAGCTTCGGCAGCGAAGAGACCCAGTACTTC
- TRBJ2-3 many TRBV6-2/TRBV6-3 CASSLRGNTDTQYF TGTGCCAGCAGTCTTCGGGGGAACACAGATACGCAGTATTTT
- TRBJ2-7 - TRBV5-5 CASQRQNSPYEQYF TGTGCCAGCCAAAGACAGAATTCCCCCTACGAGCAGTACTTC
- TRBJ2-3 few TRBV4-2 CASSQGSRTDTQYF TGTGCCAGCAGCCAAGGTAGCCGTACAGATACGCAGTATTTT
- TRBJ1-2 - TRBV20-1 CSARLDGSNYGYTF TGCAGTGCTAGATTGGACGGGTCTAACTATGGCTACACCTTC
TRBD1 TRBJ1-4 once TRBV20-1 CSARTGGVPYEKLFF TGCAGTGCAAGGACAGGGGGGGTTCCCTATGAAAAACTGTTTTTT